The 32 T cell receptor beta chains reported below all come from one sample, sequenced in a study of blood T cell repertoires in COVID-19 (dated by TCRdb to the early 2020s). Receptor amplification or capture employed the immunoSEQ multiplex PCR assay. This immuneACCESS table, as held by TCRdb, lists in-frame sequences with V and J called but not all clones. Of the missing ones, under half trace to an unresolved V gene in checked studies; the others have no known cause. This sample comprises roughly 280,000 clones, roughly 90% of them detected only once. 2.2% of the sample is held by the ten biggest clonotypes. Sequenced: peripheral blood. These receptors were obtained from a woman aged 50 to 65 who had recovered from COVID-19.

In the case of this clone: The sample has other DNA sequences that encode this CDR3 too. The CDR3 protein is CAWSVTGAGELFF. The CDR3 DNA reads TGTGCCTGGAGTGTAACGGGAGCCGGGGAGCTGTTTTTT. The gene calls are TRBV30 and TRBJ2-2, with D perhaps TRBD2 (6 bases). This CDR3 is built from 13 residues. Germline V gives CDR1 GTSNPN, CDR2 SVGIG (reference sequence). The V gene lost 0 bases and the J gene lost 6 bases, with 8 bases spanning the gap.

CDR3 coding DNA: TGCAGCGTTGTGAGGTTCGGGGAGAACTATGGCTACACCTTC. Its translation is CSVVRFGENYGYTF. The J gene is TRBJ1-2, the V gene TRBV29-1; D is unclear. This CDR3 comprises 14 residues. CDR1 is SQVTM and CDR2 is ANQGSEA in the germline V gene. V gave up 4 bases and J gave up 2 bases, with 14 bases separating them. Filled out from reference TRBV29-1 and TRBJ1-2, the complete variable domain reads SAVISQKPSRDICQRGTSLTIQCQVDSQVTMMFWYRQQPGQSLTLIATANQGSEATYESGFVIDKFPISRPNLTFSTLTVSNMSPEDSSIYLCSVVRFGENYGYTFGSGTRLTVV.

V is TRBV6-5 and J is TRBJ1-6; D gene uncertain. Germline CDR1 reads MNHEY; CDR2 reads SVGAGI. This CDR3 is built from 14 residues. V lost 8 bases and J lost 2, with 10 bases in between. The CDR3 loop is CASGLLPYNSPLHF. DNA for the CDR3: TGTGCCAGCGGACTTTTACCCTATAATTCACCCCTCCACTTT.

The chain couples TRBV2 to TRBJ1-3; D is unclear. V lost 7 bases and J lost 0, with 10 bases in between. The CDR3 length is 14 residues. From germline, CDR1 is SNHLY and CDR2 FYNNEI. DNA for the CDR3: TGTGCCAGCAATCGGGAGAGCTCTGGAAACACCATATATTTT. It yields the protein CASNRESSGNTIYF.

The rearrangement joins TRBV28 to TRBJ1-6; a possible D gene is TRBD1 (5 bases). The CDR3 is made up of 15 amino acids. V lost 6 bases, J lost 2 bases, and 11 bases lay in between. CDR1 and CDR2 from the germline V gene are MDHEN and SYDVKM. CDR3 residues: CASSGGAAYNSPLHF. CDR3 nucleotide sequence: TGTGCCAGCAGCGGTGGGGCCGCCTATAATTCACCCCTCCACTTT.

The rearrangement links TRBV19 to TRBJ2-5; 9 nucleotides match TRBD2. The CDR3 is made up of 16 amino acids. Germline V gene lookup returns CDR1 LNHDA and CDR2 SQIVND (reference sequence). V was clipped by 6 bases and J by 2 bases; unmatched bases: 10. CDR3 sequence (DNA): TGTGCCAGTAGCCTCGCCGGGACTAGCTGGCAAGAGACCCAGTACTTC. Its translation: CASSLAGTSWQETQYF.

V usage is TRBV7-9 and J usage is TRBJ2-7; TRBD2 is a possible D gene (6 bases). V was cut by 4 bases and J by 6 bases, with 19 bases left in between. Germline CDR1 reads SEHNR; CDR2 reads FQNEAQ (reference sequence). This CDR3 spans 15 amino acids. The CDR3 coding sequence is TGTGCCAGCAGCTATCGCGGTCCTTTAGCGGCCGAGCAGTACTTC. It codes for CASSYRGPLAAEQYF.

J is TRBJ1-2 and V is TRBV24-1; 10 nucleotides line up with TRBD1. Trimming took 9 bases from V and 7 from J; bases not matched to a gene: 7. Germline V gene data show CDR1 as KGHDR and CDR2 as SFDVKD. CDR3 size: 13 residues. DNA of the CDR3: TGTGCCACCTCCGGGACAGGGGTGGCTGGCTACACCTTC. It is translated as CATSGTGVAGYTF.

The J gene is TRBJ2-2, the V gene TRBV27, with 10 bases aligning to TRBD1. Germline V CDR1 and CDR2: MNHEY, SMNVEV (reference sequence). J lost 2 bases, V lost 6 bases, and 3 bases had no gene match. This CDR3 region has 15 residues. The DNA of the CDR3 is TGTGCCAGCAGGGACAGGGGGACCAACACCGGGGAGCTGTTTTTT. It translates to CASRDRGTNTGELFF.

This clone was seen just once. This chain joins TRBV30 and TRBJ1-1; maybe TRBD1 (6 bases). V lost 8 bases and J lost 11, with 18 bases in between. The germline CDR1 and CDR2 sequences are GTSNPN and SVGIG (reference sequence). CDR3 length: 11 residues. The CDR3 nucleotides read TGTGCCGGAGGGGGGGGGCGTGTTGCTTTCTTT. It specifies CAGGGGRVAFF. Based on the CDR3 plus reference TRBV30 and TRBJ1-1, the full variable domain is SQTIHQWPATLVQPVGSPLSLECTVEGTSNPNLYWYRQAAGRGLQLLFYSVGIGQISSEVPQNLSASRPQDRQFILSSKKLLLSDSGFYLCAGGGGRVAFFGQGTRLTVV.

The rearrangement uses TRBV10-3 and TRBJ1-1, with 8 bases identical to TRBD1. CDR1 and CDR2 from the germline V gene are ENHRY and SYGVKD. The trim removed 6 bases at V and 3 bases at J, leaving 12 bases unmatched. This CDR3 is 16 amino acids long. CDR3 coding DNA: TGTGCCATCAGAGGGACAGGTTTTTTGCGTGACACTGAAGCTTTCTTT. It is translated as CAIRGTGFLRDTEAFF.

The chain's CDR3 is CASSRSGGTDTQYF. The CDR3 coding sequence is TGTGCCAGCAGCCGGTCCGGGGGCACAGATACGCAGTATTTT. The V gene is TRBV3-1 (or the pseudogene TRBV3-2), the J gene TRBJ2-3, with a weak D call TRBD2 (5 bases). Trimming pared 4 bases from V and 1 base from J, leaving 9 bases between. This CDR3 comprises 14 residues. Germline CDR1 is LGHDT and CDR2 is YNNKEL (reference sequence).

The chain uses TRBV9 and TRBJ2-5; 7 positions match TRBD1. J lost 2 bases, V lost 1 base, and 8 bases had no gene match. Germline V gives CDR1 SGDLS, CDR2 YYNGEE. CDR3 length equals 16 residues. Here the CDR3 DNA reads TGTGCCAGCAGCGTATCGGAAAGGGGGCGGCAAGAGACCCAGTACTTC. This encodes CASSVSERGRQETQYF.

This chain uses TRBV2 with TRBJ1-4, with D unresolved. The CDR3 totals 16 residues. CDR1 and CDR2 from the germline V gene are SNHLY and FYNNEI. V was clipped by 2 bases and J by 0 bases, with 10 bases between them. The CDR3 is CASSEMVGATNEKLFF. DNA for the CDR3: TGTGCCAGCAGTGAAATGGTCGGAGCAACTAATGAAAAACTGTTTTTT. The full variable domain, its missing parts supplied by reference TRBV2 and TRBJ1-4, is EPEVTQTPSHQVTQMGQEVILRCVPISNHLYFYWYRQILGQKVEFLVSFYNNEISEKSEIFDDQFSVERPDGSNFTLKIRSTKLEDSAMYFCASSEMVGATNEKLFFGSGTQLSVL.

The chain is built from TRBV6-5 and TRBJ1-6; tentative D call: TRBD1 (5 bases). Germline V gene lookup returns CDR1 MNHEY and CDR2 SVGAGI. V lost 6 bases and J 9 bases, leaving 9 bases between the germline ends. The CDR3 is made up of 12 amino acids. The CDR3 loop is CASSLQGSPLHF. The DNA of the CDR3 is TGTGCCAGCAGCTTGCAGGGTTCACCCCTCCACTTT.

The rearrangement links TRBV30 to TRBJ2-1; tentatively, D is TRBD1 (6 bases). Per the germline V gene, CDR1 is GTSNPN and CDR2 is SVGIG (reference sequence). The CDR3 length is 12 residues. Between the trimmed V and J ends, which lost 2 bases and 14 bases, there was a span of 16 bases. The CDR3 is CAWSSTGLLKFF. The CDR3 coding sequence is TGTGCCTGGAGTTCCACAGGGTTGTTGAAGTTCTTC.

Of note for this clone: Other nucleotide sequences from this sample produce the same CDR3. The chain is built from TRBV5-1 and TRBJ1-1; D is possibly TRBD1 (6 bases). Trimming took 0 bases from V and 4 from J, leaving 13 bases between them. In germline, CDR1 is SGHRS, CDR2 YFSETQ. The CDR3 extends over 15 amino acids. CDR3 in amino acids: CASSLVGGAGTEAFF. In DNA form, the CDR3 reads TGCGCCAGCAGCTTGGTAGGGGGGGCCGGCACTGAAGCTTTCTTT.

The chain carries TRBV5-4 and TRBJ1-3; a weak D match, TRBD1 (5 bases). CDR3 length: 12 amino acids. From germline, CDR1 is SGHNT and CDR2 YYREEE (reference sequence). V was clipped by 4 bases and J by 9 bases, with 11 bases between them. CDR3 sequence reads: CASSPDTTTIYF. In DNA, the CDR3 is TGTGCCAGCAGCCCGGACACGACCACCATATATTTT.

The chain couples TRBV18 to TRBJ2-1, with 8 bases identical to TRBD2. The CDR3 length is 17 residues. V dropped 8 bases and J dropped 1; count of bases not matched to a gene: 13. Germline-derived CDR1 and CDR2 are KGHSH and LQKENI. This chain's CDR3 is CASLLTSRGGSYNEQFF. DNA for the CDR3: TGTGCCAGCCTCCTAACTAGTCGGGGGGGTTCCTACAATGAGCAGTTCTTC.

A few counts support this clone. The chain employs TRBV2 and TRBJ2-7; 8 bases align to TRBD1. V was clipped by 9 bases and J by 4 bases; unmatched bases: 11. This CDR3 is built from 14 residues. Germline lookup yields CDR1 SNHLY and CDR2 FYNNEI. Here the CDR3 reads CASRTGWREYEQYF. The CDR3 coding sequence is TGTGCCAGTAGGACAGGGTGGCGAGAATACGAGCAGTACTTC.

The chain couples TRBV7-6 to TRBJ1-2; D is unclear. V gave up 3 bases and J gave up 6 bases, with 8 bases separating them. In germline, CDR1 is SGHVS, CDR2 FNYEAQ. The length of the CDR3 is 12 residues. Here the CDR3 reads CASSLGRDGYTF. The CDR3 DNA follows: TGTGCCAGCAGCTTGGGGAGGGATGGCTACACCTTC.

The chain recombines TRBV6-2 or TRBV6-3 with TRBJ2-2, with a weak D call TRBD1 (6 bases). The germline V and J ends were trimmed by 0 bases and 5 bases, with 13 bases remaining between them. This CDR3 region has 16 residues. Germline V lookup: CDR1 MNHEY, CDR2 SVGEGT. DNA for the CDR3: TGTGCCAGCAGTTACTCGCAGGGGCTAGGAACCGGGGAGCTGTTTTTT. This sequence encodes CASSYSQGLGTGELFF.

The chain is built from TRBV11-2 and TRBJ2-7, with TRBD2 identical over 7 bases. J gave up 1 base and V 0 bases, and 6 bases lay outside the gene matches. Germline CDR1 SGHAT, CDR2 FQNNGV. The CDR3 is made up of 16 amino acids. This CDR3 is CASSLEGGTVSYEQYF. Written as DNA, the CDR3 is TGTGCCAGCAGCTTAGAGGGAGGGACCGTATCCTACGAGCAGTACTTC.

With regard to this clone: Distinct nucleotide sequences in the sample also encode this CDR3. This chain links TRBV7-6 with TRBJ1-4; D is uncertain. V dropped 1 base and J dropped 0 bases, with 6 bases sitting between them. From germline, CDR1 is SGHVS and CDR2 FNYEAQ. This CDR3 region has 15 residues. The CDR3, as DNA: TGTGCCAGCAGCTTAGGTACTGCAACTAATGAAAAACTGTTTTTT. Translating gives CASSLGTATNEKLFF.

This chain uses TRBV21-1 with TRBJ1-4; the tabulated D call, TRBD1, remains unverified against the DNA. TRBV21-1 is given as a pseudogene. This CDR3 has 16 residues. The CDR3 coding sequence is TGTGCCAGCACCCGATCGAATAGGGACATCTCTCCGGAACTGTTTTTT. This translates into CASTRSNRDISPELFF.

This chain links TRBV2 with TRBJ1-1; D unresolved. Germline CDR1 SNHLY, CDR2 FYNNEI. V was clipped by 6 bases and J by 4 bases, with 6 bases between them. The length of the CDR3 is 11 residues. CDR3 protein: CASRAVTEAFF. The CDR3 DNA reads TGTGCCAGCAGGGCAGTCACTGAAGCTTTCTTT.

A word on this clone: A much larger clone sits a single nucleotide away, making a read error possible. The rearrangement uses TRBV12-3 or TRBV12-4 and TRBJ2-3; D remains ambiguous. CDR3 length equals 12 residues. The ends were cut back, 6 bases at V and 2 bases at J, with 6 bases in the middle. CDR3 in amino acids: CASSHYTDTQYF. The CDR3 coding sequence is TGTGCCAGCAGCCACTACACAGATACGCAGTATTTT.

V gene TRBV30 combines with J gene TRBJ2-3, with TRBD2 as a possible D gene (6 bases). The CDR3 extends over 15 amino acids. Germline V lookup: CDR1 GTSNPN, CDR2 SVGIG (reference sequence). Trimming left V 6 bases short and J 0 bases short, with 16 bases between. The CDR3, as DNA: TGTGCCTGCCACCCGTGGGACTCTAGCACAGATACGCAGTATTTT. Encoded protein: CACHPWDSSTDTQYF.

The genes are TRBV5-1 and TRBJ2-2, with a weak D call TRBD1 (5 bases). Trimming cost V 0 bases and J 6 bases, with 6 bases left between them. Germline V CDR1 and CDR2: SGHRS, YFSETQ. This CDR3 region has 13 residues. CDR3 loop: CASSLGGAGELFF. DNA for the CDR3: TGCGCCAGCAGCTTGGGGGGCGCCGGGGAGCTGTTTTTT.

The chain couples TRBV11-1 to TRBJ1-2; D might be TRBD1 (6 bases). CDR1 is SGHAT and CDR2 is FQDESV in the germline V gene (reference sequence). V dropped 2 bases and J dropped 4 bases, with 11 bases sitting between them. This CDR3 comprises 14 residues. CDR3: CASSLPGEGYGYTF. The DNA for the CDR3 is TGTGCCAGCAGCTTACCAGGGGAGGGCTATGGCTACACCTTC.

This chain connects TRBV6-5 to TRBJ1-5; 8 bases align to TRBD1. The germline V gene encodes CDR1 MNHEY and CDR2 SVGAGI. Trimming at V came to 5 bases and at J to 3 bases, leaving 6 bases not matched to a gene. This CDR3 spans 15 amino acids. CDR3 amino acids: CASSPGGAPNQPQHF. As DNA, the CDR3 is TGTGCCAGCAGTCCAGGGGGCGCTCCCAATCAGCCCCAGCATTTT.

The CDR3 DNA reads TGTGCCAGCAGTTTTCCCGGCGGAGCGGGAGGTGAGCAGTACTTC. It translates to CASSFPGGAGGEQYF. The chain uses TRBV28 and TRBJ2-7, with 9 bases identical to TRBD2. The CDR3 totals 15 residues. The V gene's germline CDR1 is MDHEN and CDR2 SYDVKM. V gave up 3 bases and J gave up 7 bases; unmatched junction bases: 10.